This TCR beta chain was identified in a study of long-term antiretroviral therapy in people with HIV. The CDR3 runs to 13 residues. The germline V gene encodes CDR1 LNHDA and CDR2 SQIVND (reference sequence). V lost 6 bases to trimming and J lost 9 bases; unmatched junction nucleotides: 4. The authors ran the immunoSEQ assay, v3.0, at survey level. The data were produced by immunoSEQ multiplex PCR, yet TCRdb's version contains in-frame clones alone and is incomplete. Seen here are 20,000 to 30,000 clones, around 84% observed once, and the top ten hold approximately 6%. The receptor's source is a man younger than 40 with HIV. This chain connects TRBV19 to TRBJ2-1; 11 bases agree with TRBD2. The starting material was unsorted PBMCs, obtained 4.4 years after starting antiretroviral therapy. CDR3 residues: CASRWTSGSEQFF. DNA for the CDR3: TGTGCCAGTAGGTGGACTAGCGGGTCTGAGCAGTTCTTC.